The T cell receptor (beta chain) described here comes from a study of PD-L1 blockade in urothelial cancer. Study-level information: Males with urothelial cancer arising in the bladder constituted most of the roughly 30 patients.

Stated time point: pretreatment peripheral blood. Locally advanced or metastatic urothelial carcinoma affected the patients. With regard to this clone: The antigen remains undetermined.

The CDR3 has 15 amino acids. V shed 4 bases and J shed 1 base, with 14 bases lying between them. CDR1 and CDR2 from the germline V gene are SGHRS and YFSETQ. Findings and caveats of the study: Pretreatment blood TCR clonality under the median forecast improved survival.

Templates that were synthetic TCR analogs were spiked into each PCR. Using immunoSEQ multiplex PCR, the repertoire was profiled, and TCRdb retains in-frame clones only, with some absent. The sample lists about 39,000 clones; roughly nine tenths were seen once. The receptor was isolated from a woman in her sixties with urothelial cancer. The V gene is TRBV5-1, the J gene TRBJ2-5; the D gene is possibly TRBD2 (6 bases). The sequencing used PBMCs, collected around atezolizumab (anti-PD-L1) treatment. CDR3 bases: TGCGCCAGCAGCCCCGGAGGTAGCGGCCAAGAGACCCAGTACTTC. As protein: CASSPGGSGQETQYF.